This T cell receptor beta chain was retrieved from a study of blood T cell repertoires in COVID-19 (dated by TCRdb to the early 2020s). Regarding the complete study: Collaborator samples came from the United States, Italy and Spain and covered acute and convalescent phases of COVID-19. A freely available public database, intended as a resource for researchers studying the immune response to SARS-CoV-2, is where the repertoires were released. Nearly every sample came with metadata listing a de-identified subject ID, COVID-19 status, age in years and sex. HLA class I and class II types, where available, came from metadata supplied by the sample provider rather than from assay-based typing. Deeply sampled blood TCRbeta repertoires from subjects exposed to, actively infected with, or recovered from COVID-19 were included in the dataset. Samples came from the ongoing ImmuneRACE study (first 160 participants) plus 1,254 subjects from 6 global collaborators. The material from the prospective study consisted of cDNA or gDNA derived from T cells, B-cell-depleted T cells, or PBMCs.

Remarks on this clone: The target of this receptor is not known. One base away there is no much larger clone; base qualities are not given.

Another Seattle source contributed samples from volunteer blood donors who had recovered from COVID-19. The collaborating institutions used their own protocols to collect whole blood in K2EDTA tubes. For TCRbeta analysis, collaborators shipped samples as frozen whole blood, isolated PBMCs, or DNA extracted from either of those sample types. In the germline V gene, CDR1 corresponds to SGHDN and CDR2 to FVKESK. The CDR3, cysteine through phenylalanine, is 16 amino acids long. Kept here is only the CDR3 DNA, which spans 48 bases and is read in frame from base 1. A distance of 13 bases separates the germline ends of V and J, which lose 2 bases and 0 bases respectively. TCRbeta CDR3 regions were amplified from genomic DNA using the immunoSEQ Assay, a bias-controlled multiplex PCR. Per the source publication's procedure: The number of nucleated cells in each sample was estimated from the amplification of reference gene primers within the assay. To quantify the absolute abundance of each unique TCRbeta CDR3 rearrangement, sequence reads were collapsed and filtered. For each sample, productive Simpson clonality was calculated by taking the square root of Simpson's diversity index across productive rearrangements. TCRdb retrieved this table from immuneACCESS and kept in-frame rearrangements only. Not all clones are present; in checked studies, unresolved V genes account for under half, and no reason is known for the remainder. D and trimming come from the DNA, and the V and J calls and clone size come from that table. Here the sample has under 200,000 clones; 87% occur a single time. Around 4% of the sample is in the top ten clones.

Overall study outcomes, separate from this receptor: The quantity of clinical and demographic metadata differed by source and by participant and was supplied without curation.

This sequence originates from an older woman who had recovered from COVID-19. The sequence is built from TRBV14 and TRBJ1-2; D gene: possibly TRBD1, on 6 matching bases. Material for sequencing was peripheral blood. The DNA sequence is as follows: TGTGCCAGCAGCCAACTACAGGGTGGGGCTAACTATGGCTACACCTTC. Its protein product is CASSQLQGGANYGYTF.